Here is one T cell receptor beta chain with its context. This sample is drawn from a study of blood T cell repertoires in COVID-19. Study at large: The United States, Italy and Spain provided the acute and convalescent COVID-19 samples.

With V trimmed by 5 bases and J by 5 bases, 5 bases remained unmatched. The CDR3 is made up of 14 amino acids. Germline CDR1 and CDR2: LNHDA and SQIVND (reference sequence). Libraries were prepared by immunoSEQ multiplex PCR; TCRdb keeps only in-frame clonotypes and omits some of them. This sample carries 180,000 or so clones, 70% to 90% of them seen once, and the ten largest clones take over 0.85%. This receptor was identified in a man in his late teens or twenties with acute or convalescent COVID-19. What was sequenced was peripheral blood. This chain uses TRBV19 with TRBJ1-4; TRBD1 matches at 7 bases. CDR3 loop: CASSSGQQNEKLFF. The CDR3 coding sequence is TGTGCCAGTAGTTCGGGACAGCAAAATGAAAAACTGTTTTTT.